This T cell receptor beta chain came from a study of CD8 T cell repertoires and HIV-1 epitope variants. V was cut by 0 bases and J by 2 bases, with 11 bases left in between. The CDR3 extends over 15 amino acids. The germline gives CDR1 KGHSH, CDR2 LQKENI. Note on this clone: Antigen: not known.

Study conclusions and caveats: No clonotypes responded to the TAALDMSHF plasma variant; four to six recognized KF9, one HW9.

Data came from immunoSEQ multiplex PCR; TCRdb stores just in-frame clones and leaves some out. There are fewer than 6,000 clones in the sample; about 71% occur only once, and less than 50% lies in the top ten. Specimen: cultured CD8+ T cells derived from PBMCs. The source of this sequence is a male donor with HIV. The chain recombines TRBV18 with TRBJ2-7; TRBD1 or TRBD2 may be the D gene (6 bases each). The DNA for the CDR3 is TGTGCCAGCTCACCACCGACGGGGGCCCCCTACGAGCAGTACTTC. It yields the protein CASSPPTGAPYEQYF. The full variable domain, in which reference TRBV18 and TRBJ2-7 provide the parts outside the CDR3, is NAGVMQNPRHLVRRRGQEARLRCSPMKGHSHVYWYRQLPEEGLKFMVYLQKENIIDESGMPKERFSAEFPKEGPSILRIQQVVRGDSAAYFCASSPPTGAPYEQYFGPGTRLTVT.